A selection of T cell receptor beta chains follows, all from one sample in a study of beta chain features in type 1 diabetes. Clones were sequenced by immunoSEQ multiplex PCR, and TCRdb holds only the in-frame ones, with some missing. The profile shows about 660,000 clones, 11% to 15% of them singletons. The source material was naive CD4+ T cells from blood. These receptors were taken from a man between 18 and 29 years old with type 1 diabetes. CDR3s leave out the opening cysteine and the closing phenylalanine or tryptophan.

cdr3_aa: ASSPYATGGNTEAF
v_call: TRBV18

cdr3_aa: ASSVGTKYEQF
v_call: TRBV7-3

cdr3_aa: ASSEGPPVGPQH
v_call: TRBV2

cdr3_aa: ASSWGTALPTEAF
v_call: TRBV7-9

cdr3_aa: ASSPVTGSGANVLT
v_call: TRBV18

cdr3_aa: ASSFGTSGTYQETQY
v_call: TRBV7-2

cdr3_aa: SVSTGGGGEKLF
v_call: TRBV29-1

cdr3_aa: ATLDSGGSEQF
v_call: TRBV10-3

cdr3_aa: ASRAPGQGSYEQY
v_call: TRBV28

cdr3_aa: ARQVQGTNSNQPQH
v_call: TRBV27

cdr3_aa: ASQEGQVDTQY
v_call: TRBV6-5

cdr3_aa: ATRAGERETQY
v_call: TRBV10-3

cdr3_aa: ASSFEWGQGTYNEQF
v_call: TRBV27

cdr3_aa: ASRTYEQY
v_call: TRBV6-1

cdr3_aa: ASSLDAAIYGYT
v_call: TRBV5-1

cdr3_aa: ASSEMETGTQY
v_call: TRBV2

cdr3_aa: AWSVRGGQNYGYT
v_call: TRBV30

cdr3_aa: SVGRGWDQPQH
v_call: TRBV29-1

cdr3_aa: ASSQKNHDRGDNEQF
v_call: TRBV9

cdr3_aa: ASRRTPTGVFGQPQH
v_call: TRBV28

cdr3_aa: AIKGAGNEKLF
v_call: TRBV10-3

cdr3_aa: ASSSRPTYEQY
v_call: TRBV28

cdr3_aa: ASRQPPYEQY
v_call: TRBV18

cdr3_aa: ASSLKTGDTEAF
v_call: TRBV27

cdr3_aa: AWSGPGGRRANEQF
v_call: TRBV30

cdr3_aa: ASSPRWSSYNEQF
v_call: TRBV5-1

cdr3_aa: AWSVSAQHNQPQH
v_call: TRBV30

cdr3_aa: ASSLARQETQY
v_call: TRBV7-2

cdr3_aa: ASSDGAGDYNEQF
v_call: TRBV25-1

cdr3_aa: ASSVGSSYEQY
v_call: TRBV28

cdr3_aa: AWGPASPQF
v_call: TRBV30

cdr3_aa: SVVQGVNTEAF
v_call: TRBV29-1